The entry below gives a single T cell receptor beta chain sequence along with its context. In the study's own analysis: Reference gene primer amplification in the assay estimated nucleated cell counts. Clones were read by immunoSEQ multiplex PCR, and TCRdb kept only the in-frame ones, dropping some. Clonal size and the V and J genes are those of that table, whereas D and trimming came from the DNA. Of some 110,000 clones in the sample, around 85% were seen once. Those enrolled in Seattle joined during active infection and were followed longitudinally afterward. These data come from a study of blood T cell repertoires in COVID-19. In the study overall: Samples of COVID-19 (acute and convalescent) were obtained from the United States, Italy and Spain. PBMCs, B-cell-depleted T cells, or T cells provided the cDNA or gDNA that made up the material.

In germline, CDR1 is MDHEN, CDR2 SYDVKM. The CDR3 covers 14 residues. V gave up 7 bases and J gave up 9 bases, with 16 bases separating them. The sequence derives from a woman over 75 with COVID-19, enrolled during active disease. The sample was peripheral blood. The chain recombines TRBV28 with TRBJ1-6, with D possibly being TRBD1 (5 bases). In nucleotides, the CDR3 is TGTGCCAGCACCCTGGGACTGGCAGGTTCACCCCTCCACTTT. This sequence encodes CASTLGLAGSPLHF.